The 8 T cell receptor beta chains below come from one sample, sequenced in a study of blood T cell repertoires in COVID-19. Data came from immunoSEQ multiplex PCR; TCRdb stores just in-frame clones and leaves some out. This sample has 150,000 to 200,000 clones, with roughly 90% found just once. Sequencing used peripheral blood. Source of these receptors: a man aged 18-30 years with acute or convalescent COVID-19.

The chain uses TRBV28 and TRBJ1-5; TRBD1 is a possible D gene (5 bases). V gave up 9 bases and J gave up 1 base, with 13 bases separating them. This CDR3 has 14 residues. The germline gives CDR1 MDHEN, CDR2 SYDVKM. The CDR3 spells CASLRGGSNQPQHF. In DNA, the CDR3 is TGTGCCAGTCTGCGCGGGGGAAGCAATCAGCCCCAGCATTTT.

For the CDR3, the DNA is TGTGCCAGCAGCCAACAGGGGAGAGGCAATCAGCCCCAGCATTTT. Translating it yields CASSQQGRGNQPQHF. The gene calls are TRBV7-9 and TRBJ1-5; TRBD1 matches at 7 bases. The J segment lost 2 bases and the V segment lost 5 bases, leaving 6 bases of the junction unmatched. Germline assignment: CDR1 SEHNR and CDR2 FQNEAQ (reference sequence). CDR3 length: 15 residues.

The CDR3 DNA reads TGTGCCAGTAGTTACTCAAGGGGAGATACGCAGTATTTT. It yields the protein CASSYSRGDTQYF. The rearrangement joins TRBV19 to TRBJ2-3; possibly TRBD1 for D (5 bases). The CDR3 spans 13 residues. V was trimmed by 5 bases and J by 5 bases, leaving 11 bases between them. Germline CDR1 and CDR2: LNHDA and SQIVND (reference sequence).

The chain has TRBV15 and TRBJ2-4; possible D gene TRBD2, 5 bases. The V gene lost 0 bases and the J gene lost 5 bases, with 8 bases spanning the gap. In germline, CDR1 is LNHNV, CDR2 YYDKDF (reference sequence). The CDR3 has 14 amino acids. CDR3 sequence (DNA): TGTGCCACCAGCAGAGAGGAGGTTGAAAACATTCAGTACTTC. Protein: CATSREEVENIQYF.

The chain carries TRBV6-6 and TRBJ1-1, with D uncertain. This CDR3 has 12 amino acids. V was shortened by 11 bases and J by 6 bases, with 16 bases between the two germline ends. Per the germline V gene, CDR1 is MNHNY and CDR2 is SVGAGI (reference sequence). CDR3 protein: CAGAASAAEAFF. In DNA form, the CDR3 reads TGTGCCGGCGCGGCCTCCGCCGCTGAAGCTTTCTTT.

This rearrangement joins TRBV5-1 to TRBJ2-7; D gene ambiguous. Per germline, CDR1 SGHRS and CDR2 YFSETQ. The germline V and J ends were trimmed by 4 bases and 5 bases, with 13 bases remaining between them. The CDR3 totals 13 residues. In DNA, the CDR3 is TGCGCCAGCAGCGCCCGCCGCGCTGACGAGCAGTACTTC. It translates to CASSARRADEQYF.

For this clone: Other DNA sequences from this sample encode an identical CDR3 as well. This chain connects TRBV30 to TRBJ2-3; TRBD2 is a possible D gene (5 bases). Germline V gene data show CDR1 as GTSNPN and CDR2 as SVGIG (reference sequence). Deletions cut 2 bases from V and 5 bases from J, with 20 bases between. The CDR3 spans 16 residues. The CDR3 sequence is CAWSYREGWAGDTQYF. The CDR3 DNA follows: TGTGCCTGGAGTTATCGTGAGGGATGGGCAGGAGATACGCAGTATTTT.

The V and J genes are TRBV27 and TRBJ2-7; 9 nucleotides match TRBD2. V was clipped by 10 bases and J by 5 bases; unmatched bases: 9. This CDR3 has 13 residues. Germline assignment: CDR1 MNHEY and CDR2 SMNVEV (reference sequence). The CDR3 loop is CATNRSGRNEQYF. The DNA for the CDR3 is TGTGCCACCAATAGAAGCGGGAGGAACGAGCAGTACTTC.